The 24 T cell receptor beta chains below all came from one sample that was sequenced in a study of CD8+ T cells in alopecia areata. RNA extraction was followed by reverse transcription into cDNA, which acted as the sequencing template. Produced via immunoSEQ multiplex PCR; TCRdb's table is partial and in-frame only. The sample consists of about 150,000 clones, 55% of them appearing once. Sequenced sample: CD4+ T cells sorted from blood. These TCRs come from a human donor in good health.

This clone appeared a few times. This chain joins TRBV2 and TRBJ1-5; D might be TRBD1 (5 bases). Germline loops: CDR1 SNHLY, CDR2 FYNNEI. Trimming took off 4 bases at V and 0 bases at J, with 7 bases between the two ends. The CDR3 is 14 residues long. The CDR3 is CASSGGYSNQPQHF. The CDR3 DNA follows: TGTGCCAGCAGTGGGGGGTATAGCAATCAGCCCCAGCATTTT.

The chain combines TRBV29-1 with TRBJ2-1; 13 nucleotides match TRBD2. Losses at the gene ends were 7 bases for V and 3 bases for J; bases not matched to a gene: 3. The CDR3 contains 14 residues. Germline values: CDR1 SQVTM, CDR2 ANQGSEA. This CDR3 is CSATSGRDYNEQFF. For the CDR3, the DNA is TGCAGCGCTACTAGCGGGAGGGACTACAATGAGCAGTTCTTC.

This clone was counted only a few times. This chain joins TRBV2 and TRBJ2-1; 9 bases fit TRBD2. The CDR3 sequence is 17 residues long. V trimming: 7 bases; J trimming: 2 bases; junction bases outside the gene matches: 12. Germline assignment: CDR1 SNHLY and CDR2 FYNNEI. The CDR3 DNA follows: TGTGCCAGCATGCTTTCGGCGGGAGGGCCTCCCTACAATGAGCAGTTCTTC. It translates to CASMLSAGGPPYNEQFF. The variable domain in full, completed from reference TRBV2 and TRBJ2-1, reads EPEVTQTPSHQVTQMGQEVILRCVPISNHLYFYWYRQILGQKVEFLVSFYNNEISEKSEIFDDQFSVERPDGSNFTLKIRSTKLEDSAMYFCASMLSAGGPPYNEQFFGPGTRLTVL.

The genes are TRBV15 and TRBJ2-3; 7 bases fit TRBD2. The CDR3 has 15 residues. Germline V gene data show CDR1 as LNHNV and CDR2 as YYDKDF (reference sequence). V lost 0 bases to trimming and J lost 2 bases; unmatched junction nucleotides: 2. CDR3 sequence reads: CATSRDGTNTDTQYF. Here the CDR3 DNA reads TGTGCCACCAGCAGAGATGGGACTAACACAGATACGCAGTATTTT.

This clone was detected only a few times. V usage is TRBV19 and J usage is TRBJ1-1; D remains unclear. Germline V gene sequence: CDR1 LNHDA, CDR2 SQIVND (reference sequence). V was cut by 3 bases and J by 2 bases, with 10 bases left in between. The CDR3 runs 14 residues. CDR3 bases: TGTGCCAGTAGTATCCTGGACCAAAACACTGAAGCTTTCTTT. This codes for CASSILDQNTEAFF. The full variable domain, its missing parts supplied by reference TRBV19 and TRBJ1-1, is DGGITQSPKYLFRKEGQNVTLSCEQNLNHDAMYWYRQDPGQGLRLIYYSQIVNDFQKGDIAEGYSVSREKKESFPLTVTSAQKNPTAFYLCASSILDQNTEAFFGQGTRLTVV.

The chain uses TRBV5-1 and TRBJ1-5, with D unresolved. Per germline, CDR1 SGHRS and CDR2 YFSETQ. V was cut by 0 bases and J by 5 bases, with 15 bases left in between. This CDR3 is 16 amino acids long. CDR3 nucleotides: TGCGCCAGCAGCTTGGGGGCCAGCGAGGGCTATCAGCCCCAGCATTTT. It codes for CASSLGASEGYQPQHF.

This clone was counted a few times. The chain employs TRBV5-1 and TRBJ2-1, with 10 bases aligning to TRBD2. Germline V lookup: CDR1 SGHRS, CDR2 YFSETQ. Trimming at V came to 1 base and at J to 6 bases, leaving 4 bases not matched to a gene. This CDR3 contains 15 residues. Here the CDR3 DNA reads TGCGCCAGCAGCTTGACAGCGGGAGGGAGCAATGAGCAGTTCTTC. This sequence encodes CASSLTAGGSNEQFF.

The V gene is TRBV29-1, the J gene TRBJ2-7; D unresolved. The V gene lost 4 bases and the J gene lost 5 bases, with 6 bases spanning the gap. The CDR3 length is 10 residues. Germline V gene sequence: CDR1 SQVTM, CDR2 ANQGSEA. Written as DNA, the CDR3 is TGCAGCGTTGGTGTCCACGAGCAGTACTTC. It is translated as CSVGVHEQYF.

V is TRBV29-1 and J is TRBJ2-2; tentatively, D is TRBD2 (7 bases). Germline V gives CDR1 SQVTM, CDR2 ANQGSEA. The CDR3 has 13 residues. V was shortened by 4 bases and J by 6 bases, with 12 bases between the two germline ends. The CDR3 is CSVAQGGAGELFF. The DNA for the CDR3 is TGCAGCGTTGCCCAAGGGGGGGCCGGGGAGCTGTTTTTT.

V is TRBV28 and J is TRBJ2-1; D unclear. CDR3 length equals 14 residues. Trimming left V 3 bases short and J 2 bases short, with 8 bases between. The V gene's germline CDR1 is MDHEN and CDR2 SYDVKM. The CDR3, as DNA: TGTGCCAGCAGTTTCACTATCACCTACAATGAGCAGTTCTTC. This translates into CASSFTITYNEQFF.

This rearrangement joins TRBV7-9 to TRBJ2-5; the D is unclear. Germline V gene data show CDR1 as SEHNR and CDR2 as FQNEAQ (reference sequence). With 1 base removed from V and 2 bases from J, the gap between germline ends came to 8 bases. The CDR3 is made up of 14 amino acids. The CDR3 DNA is TGTGCCAGCAGCTTAGGGGAACCACAAGAGACCCAGTACTTC. Translation: CASSLGEPQETQYF.

V gene TRBV29-1 combines with J gene TRBJ2-6, with D perhaps TRBD2 (5 bases). Germline CDR1 reads SQVTM; CDR2 reads ANQGSEA. CDR3 length: 17 residues. V lost 4 bases and J lost 4, with 20 bases in between. The CDR3 region is CSVAGIAGVSGANVLTF. In DNA, the CDR3 is TGCAGCGTTGCGGGGATAGCCGGCGTTTCGGGGGCCAACGTCCTGACTTTC.

The chain has TRBV2 and TRBJ2-1; D not resolved. The CDR3 length is 14 residues. V was trimmed by 10 bases and J by 0 bases, leaving 13 bases between them. Germline V gene lookup returns CDR1 SNHLY and CDR2 FYNNEI. The CDR3 DNA sequence: TGTGCCACCTTGGTCGAGAGCTCCTACAATGAGCAGTTCTTC. Residues: CATLVESSYNEQFF.

This clone came up a few times. CDR3 coding DNA: TGTGCCAGCAGGTCACTTTCCGGGACTAGCGGGAGAAGGGAGCTGTTTTTT. Its protein is CASRSLSGTSGRRELFF. The genes are TRBV7-9 and TRBJ2-2; 14 nucleotides align to TRBD2. Germline values: CDR1 SEHNR, CDR2 FQNEAQ (reference sequence). After removal of 6 bases from V and 9 bases from J, the junction contained 12 bases not matched to a gene. CDR3 length: 17 residues.

V usage is TRBV29-1 and J usage is TRBJ1-2; D is possibly TRBD1 (5 bases). V dropped 0 bases and J dropped 3 bases, with 14 bases sitting between them. This CDR3 is 15 amino acids long. Germline V gives CDR1 SQVTM, CDR2 ANQGSEA. The DNA for the CDR3 is TGCAGCGTTGAAGATCGGGGGACTCCTCACTATGGCTACACCTTC. Translation gives CSVEDRGTPHYGYTF.

In this sample, this clone turned up a few times. The J gene is TRBJ2-5, the V gene TRBV5-1; no firm D call. Germline CDR1 reads SGHRS; CDR2 reads YFSETQ. The germline V and J ends were trimmed by 4 bases and 0 bases, with 13 bases remaining between them. The CDR3 contains 15 residues. CDR3 protein: CASSLSTGDQETQYF. CDR3 nucleotide sequence: TGCGCCAGCAGCCTGTCTACCGGAGACCAAGAGACCCAGTACTTC.

This chain joins TRBV7-9 and TRBJ2-1; D not certain. This CDR3 has 14 amino acids. Germline CDR1 and CDR2: SEHNR and FQNEAQ (reference sequence). The germline V and J ends were trimmed by 5 bases and 4 bases, with 12 bases remaining between them. CDR3: CASSLTRIYNEQFF. CDR3 coding DNA: TGTGCCAGCAGCCTAACCAGGATTTACAATGAGCAGTTCTTC.

The chain recombines TRBV29-1 with TRBJ1-4; 7 nucleotides align to TRBD1. Germline lookup yields CDR1 SQVTM and CDR2 ANQGSEA. The CDR3 is 13 residues long. With 7 bases clipped from V and 7 bases from J, the junction kept 9 bases outside the gene matches. CDR3 in amino acids: CSGRQGYTEKLFF. The CDR3 DNA sequence: TGCAGCGGGCGACAGGGTTATACTGAAAAACTGTTTTTT.

The J gene is TRBJ2-4, the V gene TRBV14, with D maybe TRBD2 (5 bases). Trimming cost V 4 bases and J 0 bases, with 10 bases left between them. Germline CDR1 SGHDN, CDR2 FVKESK. CDR3 length equals 15 residues. The CDR3 coding sequence is TGTGCCAGCAGCCCCCTCGGGGTAGCCAAAAACATTCAGTACTTC. Residues: CASSPLGVAKNIQYF.

This clone has a handful of counts. V and J are TRBV29-1 and TRBJ2-7; TRBD1 agrees at 9 bases. CDR3 length equals 14 residues. Germline CDR1 is SQVTM and CDR2 is ANQGSEA. V trimming: 5 bases; J trimming: 6 bases; junction bases outside the gene matches: 11. CDR3: CSVLPGQGTSEQYF. The CDR3 bases are TGCAGCGTTCTTCCTGGACAGGGGACCTCCGAGCAGTACTTC.

This clone was observed a handful of times. This sample also contains other DNA sequences that code for the same CDR3. The J gene is TRBJ2-5, the V gene TRBV7-7; the match to TRBD2 covers 8 bases. CDR3 length: 14 amino acids. V shed 2 bases, J shed 5 bases, and the junction held 4 bases outside the gene matches. Germline CDR1 SSHAT, CDR2 FNYEAQ (reference sequence). The CDR3 DNA is TGTGCCAGCAGCTTAACGGGGGGGCAGGAGACCCAGTACTTC. Translation: CASSLTGGQETQYF.

This chain uses TRBV2 with TRBJ2-6, with D possibly TRBD1 on 7 matching bases. The V gene lost 7 bases and the J gene lost 2 bases, with 15 bases spanning the gap. Germline assignment: CDR1 SNHLY and CDR2 FYNNEI. CDR3 length equals 16 residues. CDR3 region: CASKVQGGTGANVLTF. CDR3 nucleotides: TGTGCCAGCAAAGTTCAGGGGGGCACTGGGGCCAACGTCCTGACTTTC.

In its sample, this clone was seen a few times. The V call is TRBV29-1, the J call TRBJ2-2; D not resolved. The CDR3 contains 11 residues. Germline loops: CDR1 SQVTM, CDR2 ANQGSEA. The chain's CDR3 is CSVLGTGELFF. CDR3 in DNA: TGCAGTGTTCTGGGCACCGGGGAGCTGTTTTTT.

The V gene is TRBV27, the J gene TRBJ2-5, with 12 bases identical to TRBD1. Trimming took 5 bases from V and 5 from J; bases not matched to a gene: 3. The CDR3 loop spans 14 amino acids. Germline V lookup: CDR1 MNHEY, CDR2 SMNVEV (reference sequence). The DNA of the CDR3 is TGTGCCAGCAGTGCCGGGACAGGGGGCGAGACCCAGTACTTC. Protein product: CASSAGTGGETQYF.